This T cell receptor beta chain is drawn from a study of T-cell reconstitution after alpha-beta-depleted transplantation in children. Study results and caveats: Among T cells one year after transplant, newly produced cells accounted for most counts and diversity.

Germline V lookup: CDR1 MNHEY, CDR2 SVGAGI. The CDR3 spans 17 residues. V lost 4 bases and J lost 4; bases outside the gene matches: 9. Preparation of the TCRbeta library was carried out with unique molecular identifiers. TCRdb re-called the PCR reads with MiXCR, one entry per CDR3 protein. The sample yields a few hundred thousand distinct CDR3 sequences, 10% to 15% seen once. This clonotype has at least ten counts. What it recognizes is unknown. The V call is TRBV6-5, the J call TRBJ2-1; TRBD1 matches at 11 bases. The sequencing here drew on PBMCs, mostly from graft donor cells, taken 360 days after TCRalphabeta/CD19-depleted stem cell transplant. This TCR derives from a male patient younger than 18 who had a stem cell transplant for acute myeloid leukemia, so the T cells may come from the graft donor. The CDR3 is CASSSLAGTGGYNEQFF. In DNA, the CDR3 is TGTGCCAGCAGTTCCTTAGCCGGGACAGGGGGATACAATGAGCAGTTCTTC.